This T cell receptor (beta chain) originates from a study of T cell repertoires in cytomegalovirus infection. At the level of the study: Indications came from public TCR beta signatures; they pointed to CMV infection and to a matching HLA type. Study results and limitations: Cumulative public TCR beta family frequency identified carriers of CMV plus the relevant HLA. Dominating the ex vivo response were HLA-C-restricted CMV-specific TCR beta clonotypes.

In regard to this clonotype: No antigen is known for it.

Per germline, CDR1 LGHNA and CDR2 YNFKEQ. The CDR3 spans 16 residues. The J segment lost 5 bases and the V segment lost 0 bases, leaving 7 bases of the junction unmatched. MiXCR, run by TCRdb on the reads, gives a single entry per CDR3 protein. Found here are more than 500,000 distinct CDR3 sequences, about 17% of them singletons; the top ten hold 20% to 30%. This sequence joins TRBV4-2 and TRBJ2-3; 8 bases fit TRBD2. Material: CD8+ T cells from PBMCs. The TCR comes from a human donor in good health (CMV status not recorded). Some clones in this sample may be carry-over from other donors' samples. CDR3 sequence: CASSQEVAGSLDTQYF. DNA for the CDR3: TGTGCCAGCAGCCAAGAGGTAGCGGGAAGTTTAGATACGCAGTATTTT.